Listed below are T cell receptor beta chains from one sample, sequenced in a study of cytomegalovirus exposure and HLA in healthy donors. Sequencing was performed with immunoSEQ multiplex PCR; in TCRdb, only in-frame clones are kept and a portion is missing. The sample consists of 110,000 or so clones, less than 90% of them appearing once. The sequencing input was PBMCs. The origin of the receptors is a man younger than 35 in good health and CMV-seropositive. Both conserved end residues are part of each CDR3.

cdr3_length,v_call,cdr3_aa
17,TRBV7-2,CASSLALRGGLGNTIYF
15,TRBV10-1,CARYRVGPYNSPLHF
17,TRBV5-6,CASSLSTGGQVNTEAFF
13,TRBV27,CASSYGTDYEQYF
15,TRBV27,CASTPGGGALYEQFF
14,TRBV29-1,CSVGGTGSNYGYTF
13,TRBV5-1,CASSHGAIYGYTF
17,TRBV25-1,CASSEWGTSFLADTQYF
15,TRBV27,CASSFVRDSNQPQHF
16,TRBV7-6,CASSPRTSGVHNEQFF
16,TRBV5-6,CASSLARQGVNYGYTF
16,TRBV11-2,CASSHSPWARGYGYTF
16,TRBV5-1,CASSPGQEIMNTEAFF
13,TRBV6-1,CASSEGPGNTIYF
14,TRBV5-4,CASSIGQGFDGYTF
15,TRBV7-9,CASSPRDRGQNGYTF
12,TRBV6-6,CASSYGGDEQFF
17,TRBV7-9,CASSLGDRGTSTDTQYF
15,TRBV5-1,CASSAGGAQSGELFF
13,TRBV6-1,CASSWDRNQPQHF
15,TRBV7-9,CASSFSGGRYNEQFF
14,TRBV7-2,CASSLGFGVETQYF
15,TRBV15,CATSKHLGGDQPQHF
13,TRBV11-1,CASSLDRDYEQYF
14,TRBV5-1,CASSSGGVVTEAFF
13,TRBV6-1,CASSEVAGYEQYF
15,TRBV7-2,CASSGRDRTNYGYTF
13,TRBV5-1,CASGGGSQETQYF
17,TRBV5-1,CASSLTGGPSSYNEQFF